This entry is about one T cell receptor beta chain. Its matching antigen is unknown. This sample was taken from a study of T cells in localized non-small cell lung cancer. Study-wide findings and caveats: Higher adjacent-lung clonality was associated with shorter survival. Exceeding tumor, uninvolved adjacent lung had the highest T cell clonality. Turning up in adjacent lung were a median approximately 60 of the top 100 tumor clones.

The method was immunoSEQ multiplex PCR; TCRdb's version includes in-frame clones alone and lacks a portion of them. The sample lists some 20,000 clones, approximately 87% occurring once. This TCR was recovered from a man aged 40 to 69 with stage II squamous cell lung carcinoma. The sequences come from PBMCs, collected before any cancer treatment.

CDR3 protein: CASSIITGAPEAFF. In DNA form, the CDR3 reads TGTGCCAGTAGTATTATTACAGGGGCTCCTGAAGCTTTCTTT. V and J are TRBV19 and TRBJ1-1; TRBD1 agrees at 7 bases. The CDR3 length is 14 residues. Germline V CDR1 and CDR2: LNHDA, SQIVND (reference sequence). J gave up 6 bases and V 3 bases, and 7 bases lay outside the gene matches.